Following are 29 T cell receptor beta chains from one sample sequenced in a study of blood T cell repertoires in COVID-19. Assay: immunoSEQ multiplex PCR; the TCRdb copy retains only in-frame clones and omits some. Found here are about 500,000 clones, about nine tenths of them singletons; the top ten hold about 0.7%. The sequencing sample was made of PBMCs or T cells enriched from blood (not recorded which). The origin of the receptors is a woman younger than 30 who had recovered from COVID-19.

As DNA, the CDR3 is TGTGCCAGCAAGGGGCAGGGCTCCTACGAGCAGTACTTC. This sequence encodes CASKGQGSYEQYF. The genes are TRBV28 and TRBJ2-7, with D perhaps TRBD1 (5 bases). Per germline, CDR1 MDHEN and CDR2 SYDVKM. CDR3 length: 13 amino acids. The V end was cut by 7 bases, the J end by 0 bases, with 10 bases between.

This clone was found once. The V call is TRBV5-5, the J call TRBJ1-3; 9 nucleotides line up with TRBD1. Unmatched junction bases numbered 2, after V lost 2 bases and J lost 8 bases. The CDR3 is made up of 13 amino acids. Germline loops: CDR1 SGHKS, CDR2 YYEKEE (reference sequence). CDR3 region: CASSFDRGDTIYF. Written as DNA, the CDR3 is TGTGCCAGCAGCTTTGACAGGGGGGACACCATATATTTT.

The CDR3 DNA sequence: TGTGCCAGAATGCCCGCCTCTAGCGGGGGTCGTCTTGGCACAGATACGCAGTATTTT. Its protein is CARMPASSGGRLGTDTQYF. The V and J genes are TRBV19 and TRBJ2-3, with 10 bases that match TRBD2. The length of the CDR3 is 19 residues. V was pared by 9 bases and J by 1 base, with 19 bases of the junction left unmatched. The germline gives CDR1 LNHDA, CDR2 SQIVND (reference sequence).

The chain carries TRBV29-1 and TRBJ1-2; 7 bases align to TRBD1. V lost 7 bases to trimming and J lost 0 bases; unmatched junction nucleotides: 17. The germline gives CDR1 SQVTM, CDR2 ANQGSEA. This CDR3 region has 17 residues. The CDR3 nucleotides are TGCAGCGCGACCGCGTTACAGGGGCCCTTAGCTAACTATGGCTACACCTTC. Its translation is CSATALQGPLANYGYTF.

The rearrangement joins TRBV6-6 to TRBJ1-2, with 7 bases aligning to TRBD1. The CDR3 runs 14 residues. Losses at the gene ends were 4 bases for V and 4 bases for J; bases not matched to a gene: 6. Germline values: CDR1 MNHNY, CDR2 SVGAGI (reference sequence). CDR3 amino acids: CASSSEGAAYGYTF. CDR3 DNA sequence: TGTGCCAGCAGTTCGGAGGGGGCGGCCTATGGCTACACCTTC.

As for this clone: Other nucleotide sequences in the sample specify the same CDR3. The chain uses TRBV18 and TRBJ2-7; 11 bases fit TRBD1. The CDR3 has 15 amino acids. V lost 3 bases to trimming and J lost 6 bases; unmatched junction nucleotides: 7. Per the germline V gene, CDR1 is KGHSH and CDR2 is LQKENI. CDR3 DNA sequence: TGTGCCAGCTCACCTCCGGGACAGGGGGTGGGCGAGCAGTACTTC. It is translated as CASSPPGQGVGEQYF. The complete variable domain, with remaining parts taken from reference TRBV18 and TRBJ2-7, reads NAGVMQNPRHLVRRRGQEARLRCSPMKGHSHVYWYRQLPEEGLKFMVYLQKENIIDESGMPKERFSAEFPKEGPSILRIQQVVRGDSAAYFCASSPPGQGVGEQYFGPGTRLTVT.

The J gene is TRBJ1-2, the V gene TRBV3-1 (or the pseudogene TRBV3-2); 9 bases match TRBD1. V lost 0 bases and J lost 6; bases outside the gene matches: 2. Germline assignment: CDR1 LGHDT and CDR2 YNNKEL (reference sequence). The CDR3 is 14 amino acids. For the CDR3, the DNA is TGTGCCAGCAGCCAAGATACAGGGGGCGATGGCTACACCTTC. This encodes CASSQDTGGDGYTF.

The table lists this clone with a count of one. This CDR3 is CASSTGTRAGELFF. The CDR3 DNA is TGCGCCAGCAGCACCGGGACTAGGGCCGGGGAGCTGTTTTTT. V is TRBV5-1 and J is TRBJ2-2; 8 positions agree with TRBD2. This CDR3 has 14 amino acids. Germline V gene lookup returns CDR1 SGHRS and CDR2 YFSETQ. J gave up 6 bases and V 4 bases, and 5 bases lay outside the gene matches.

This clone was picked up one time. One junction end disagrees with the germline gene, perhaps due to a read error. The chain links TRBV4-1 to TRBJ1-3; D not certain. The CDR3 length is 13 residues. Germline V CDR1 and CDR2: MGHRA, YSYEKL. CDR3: CASSQVPGVRAFF. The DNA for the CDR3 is TGCGCCAGCAGCCAAGTCCCAGGCGTCCGAGCCTTTTTT.

CDR3 bases: TGTGCCAGCAGCCCCGTAACAGGCCCCCTCTACGAGCAGTACTTC. Amino acids: CASSPVTGPLYEQYF. The chain joins TRBV7-9 to TRBJ2-7; D is perhaps TRBD1 (5 bases). The CDR3 is 15 amino acids. V lost 5 bases to trimming and J lost 3 bases, with 17 bases between them. The V gene's germline CDR1 is SEHNR and CDR2 FQNEAQ (reference sequence).

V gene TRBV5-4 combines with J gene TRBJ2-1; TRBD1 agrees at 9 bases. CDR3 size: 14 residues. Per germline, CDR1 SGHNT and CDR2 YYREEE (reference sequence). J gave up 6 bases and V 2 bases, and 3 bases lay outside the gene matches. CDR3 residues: CASSFPGQGNEQFF. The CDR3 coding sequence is TGTGCCAGCAGCTTCCCGGGACAGGGCAATGAGCAGTTCTTC.

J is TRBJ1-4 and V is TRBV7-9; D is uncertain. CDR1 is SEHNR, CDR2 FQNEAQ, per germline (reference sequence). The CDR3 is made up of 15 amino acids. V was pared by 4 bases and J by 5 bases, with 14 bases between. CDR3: CASSSAGRLNEKLFF. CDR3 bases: TGTGCCAGCAGCTCCGCTGGGAGGCTAAATGAAAAACTGTTTTTT.

The CDR3 spells CASSIWTGWVGNEQFF. CDR3 coding DNA: TGTGCCAGTAGTATCTGGACAGGGTGGGTCGGGAATGAGCAGTTCTTC. This chain links TRBV19 with TRBJ2-1, with 8 bases identical to TRBD1. The CDR3 spans 16 residues. Germline V gene data show CDR1 as LNHDA and CDR2 as SQIVND (reference sequence). The V and J ends lost 3 bases and 7 bases, in that order; junction bases with no gene match: 11.

The CDR3 protein is CASSPLTVNTEAFF. As DNA, the CDR3 is TGTGCCAGCAGTCCTCTAACCGTAAACACTGAAGCTTTCTTT. This chain uses TRBV2 with TRBJ1-1; D uncertain. With 5 bases removed from V and 2 bases from J, the gap between germline ends came to 12 bases. Germline V gene sequence: CDR1 SNHLY, CDR2 FYNNEI. The CDR3 spans 14 residues.

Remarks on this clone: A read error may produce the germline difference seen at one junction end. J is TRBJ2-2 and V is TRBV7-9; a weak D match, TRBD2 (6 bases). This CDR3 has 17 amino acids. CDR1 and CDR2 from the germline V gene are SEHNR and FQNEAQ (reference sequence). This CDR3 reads CASSFWPTGENTGELFF. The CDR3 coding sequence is TGTGCCAGCAGCTTCTGGCCTACGGGGGAAAACACCGGAGAGCTGTTTTTT.

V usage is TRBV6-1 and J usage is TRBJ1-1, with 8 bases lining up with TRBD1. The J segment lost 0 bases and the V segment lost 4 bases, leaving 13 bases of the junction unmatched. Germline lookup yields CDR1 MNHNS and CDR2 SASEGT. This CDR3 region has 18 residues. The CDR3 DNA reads TGTGCCAGCAGTGCCGCCTATCTCAGGGGGCGATTGAACACTGAAGCTTTCTTT. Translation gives CASSAAYLRGRLNTEAFF.

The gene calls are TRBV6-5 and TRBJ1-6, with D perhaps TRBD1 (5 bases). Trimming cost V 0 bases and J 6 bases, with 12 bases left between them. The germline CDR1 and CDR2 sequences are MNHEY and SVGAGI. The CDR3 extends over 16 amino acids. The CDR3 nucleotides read TGTGCCAGCAGTTACTCGATTCAGGGCCCTAATTCACCCCTCCACTTT. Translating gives CASSYSIQGPNSPLHF.

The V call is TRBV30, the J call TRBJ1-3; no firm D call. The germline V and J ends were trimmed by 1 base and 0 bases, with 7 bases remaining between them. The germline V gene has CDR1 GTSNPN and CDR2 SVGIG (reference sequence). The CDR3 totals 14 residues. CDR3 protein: CAWSESFSGNTIYF. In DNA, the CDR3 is TGTGCCTGGAGTGAGAGCTTCTCTGGAAACACCATATATTTT.

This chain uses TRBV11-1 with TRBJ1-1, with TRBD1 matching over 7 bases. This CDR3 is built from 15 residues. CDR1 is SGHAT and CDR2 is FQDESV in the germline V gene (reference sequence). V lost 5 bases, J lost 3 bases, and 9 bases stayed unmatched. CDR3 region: CASSTPRQGDTEAFF. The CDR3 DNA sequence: TGTGCCAGCAGCACCCCCCGACAGGGAGACACTGAAGCTTTCTTT.

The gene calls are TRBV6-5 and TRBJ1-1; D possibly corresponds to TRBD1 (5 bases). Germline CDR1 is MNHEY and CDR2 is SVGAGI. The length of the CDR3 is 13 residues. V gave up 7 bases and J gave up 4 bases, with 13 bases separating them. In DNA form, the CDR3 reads TGTGCCAGCAATCTGGGGGGAAGCACTGAAGCTTTCTTT. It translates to CASNLGGSTEAFF.

CDR3 sequence: CASSPVGIPSEALSGNTIYF. The CDR3 bases are TGTGCCAGCAGTCCCGTGGGCATCCCTTCTGAAGCCCTTTCTGGAAACACCATATATTTT. The chain joins TRBV28 to TRBJ1-3, with D unresolved. The germline V gene has CDR1 MDHEN and CDR2 SYDVKM. The germline V and J ends were trimmed by 5 bases and 1 base, with 27 bases remaining between them. This CDR3 is built from 20 residues. The entire variable domain, with the rest obtained from reference TRBV28 and TRBJ1-3, is as follows: DVKVTQSSRYLVKRTGEKVFLECVQDMDHENMFWYRQDPGLGLRLIYFSYDVKMKEKGDIPEGYSVSREKKERFSLILESASTNQTSMYLCASSPVGIPSEALSGNTIYFGEGSWLTVV.

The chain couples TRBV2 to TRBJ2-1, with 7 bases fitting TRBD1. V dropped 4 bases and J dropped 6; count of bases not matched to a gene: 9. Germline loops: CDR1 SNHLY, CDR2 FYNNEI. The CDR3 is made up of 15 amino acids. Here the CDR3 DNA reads TGTGCCAGCAGTGCCGACAGGGTACGTGGCAATGAGCAGTTCTTC. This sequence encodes CASSADRVRGNEQFF.

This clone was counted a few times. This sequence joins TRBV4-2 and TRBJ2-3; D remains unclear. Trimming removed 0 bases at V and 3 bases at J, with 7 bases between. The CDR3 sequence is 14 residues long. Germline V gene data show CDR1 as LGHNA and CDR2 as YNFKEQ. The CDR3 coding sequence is TGTGCCAGCAGCCAAGATGTAGAGACAGATACGCAGTATTTT. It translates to CASSQDVETDTQYF.

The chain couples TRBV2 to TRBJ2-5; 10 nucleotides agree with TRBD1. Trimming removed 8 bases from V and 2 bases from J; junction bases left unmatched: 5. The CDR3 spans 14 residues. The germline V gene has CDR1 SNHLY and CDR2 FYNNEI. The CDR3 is CASRTGGNQETQYF. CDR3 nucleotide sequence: TGTGCCAGCCGGACAGGGGGAAATCAAGAGACCCAGTACTTC.

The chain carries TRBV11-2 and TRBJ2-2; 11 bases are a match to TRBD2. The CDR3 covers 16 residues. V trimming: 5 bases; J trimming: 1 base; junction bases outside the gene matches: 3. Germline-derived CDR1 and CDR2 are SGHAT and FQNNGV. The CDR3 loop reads CASSPGTSGNTGELFF. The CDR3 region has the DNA TGTGCCAGCAGCCCTGGGACTAGCGGGAACACCGGGGAGCTGTTTTTT.

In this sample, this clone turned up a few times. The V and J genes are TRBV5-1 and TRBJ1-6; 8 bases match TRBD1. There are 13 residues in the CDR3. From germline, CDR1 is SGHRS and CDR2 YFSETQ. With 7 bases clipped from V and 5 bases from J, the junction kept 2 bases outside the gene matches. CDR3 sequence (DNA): TGCGCCAGCGCGGACAGGGATAATTCACCCCTCCACTTT. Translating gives CASADRDNSPLHF.

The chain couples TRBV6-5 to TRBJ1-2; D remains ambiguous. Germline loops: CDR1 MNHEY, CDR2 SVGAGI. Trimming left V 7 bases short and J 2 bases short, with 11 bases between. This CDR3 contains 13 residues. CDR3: CASTASNNYGYTF. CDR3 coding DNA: TGTGCCAGCACCGCCAGTAACAACTATGGCTACACCTTC.

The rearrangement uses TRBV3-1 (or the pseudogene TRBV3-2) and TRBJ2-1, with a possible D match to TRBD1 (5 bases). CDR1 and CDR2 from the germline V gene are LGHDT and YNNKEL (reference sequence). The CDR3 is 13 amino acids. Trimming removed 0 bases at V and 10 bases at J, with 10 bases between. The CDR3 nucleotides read TGTGCCAGCAGCCAAGATACAGGACGGGAGCAGTTCTTC. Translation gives CASSQDTGREQFF.

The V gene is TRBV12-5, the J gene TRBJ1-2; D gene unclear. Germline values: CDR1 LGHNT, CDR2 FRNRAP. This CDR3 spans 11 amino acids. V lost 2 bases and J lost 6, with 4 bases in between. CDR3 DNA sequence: TGTGCTAGTGGTTTGAATAATGGCTACACCTTC. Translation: CASGLNNGYTF.